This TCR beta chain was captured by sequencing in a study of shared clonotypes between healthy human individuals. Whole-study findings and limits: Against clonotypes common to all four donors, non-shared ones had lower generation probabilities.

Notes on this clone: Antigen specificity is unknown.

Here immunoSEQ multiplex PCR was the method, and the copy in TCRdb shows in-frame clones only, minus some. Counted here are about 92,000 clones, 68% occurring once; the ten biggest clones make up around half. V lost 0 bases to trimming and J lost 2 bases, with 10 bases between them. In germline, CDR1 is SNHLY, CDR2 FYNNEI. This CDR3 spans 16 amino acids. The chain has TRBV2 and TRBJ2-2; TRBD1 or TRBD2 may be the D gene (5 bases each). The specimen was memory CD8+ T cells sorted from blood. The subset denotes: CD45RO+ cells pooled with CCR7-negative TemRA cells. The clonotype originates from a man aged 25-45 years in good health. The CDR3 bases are TGTGCCAGCAGTGAAGCGGGGGTTCACAACACCGGGGAGCTGTTTTTT. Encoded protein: CASSEAGVHNTGELFF.